This TCR beta chain was obtained from a study of OX40 agonist ivuxolimab in advanced cancers. This clone has a single count. The data were produced by immunoSEQ multiplex PCR, yet TCRdb's version contains in-frame clones alone and is incomplete. The sample lists about 71,000 clones, roughly 94% occurring once. The CDR3 is 15 amino acids. Germline CDR1 and CDR2: LGHNA and YSLEER. The chain joins TRBV4-3 to TRBJ2-5, with TRBD1 matching 8 bases. With the DNA end fitting TRBJ2-7 better, the J assignment may be wrong. This receptor was identified in an adult with an advanced solid tumor such as melanoma, head and neck, liver or kidney cancer. The sample consisted of CD4+ or CD8+ T cells sorted from blood, taken in a trial of the OX40 agonist ivuxolimab. CDR3 sequence: CASSQEGQAPYEQYF. DNA of the CDR3: TGCGCCAGCAGCCAAGAGGGACAGGCACCCTACGAGCAGTACTTC.